Sequencing of this T cell receptor beta chain was carried out in a study of graft-versus-host responses after intestinal transplantation. Turning to the study itself: Those transplanted obtained multivisceral, liver-intestinal, or isolated intestinal grafts. For approximately three years after anti-thymocyte globulin induction, all recipients took tacrolimus and steroids.

Study-wide points: The marrow of recipients harbored GvH clones, and ileum or blood showed some of them first. High graft-versus-host to host-versus-graft T cell clonal ratios marked allografts of patients with graft-donor macrochimerism.

Some clones are missing from TCRdb's copy, which holds only in-frame ones; the method was immunoSEQ multiplex PCR. Of several thousand clones detected, about 94% appear once; the ten largest clones hold 1% to 1.5%. With respect to this clone: What it binds is unknown.

The TCR was taken from a human patient who received an intestinal transplant, so some T cells may come from the graft donor. The sample in question was PBMCs, obtained 11 days after intestinal transplantation.

The CDR3 DNA reads as TGTGCCAGCAGCGTAGTGGACGCGGCCAATGAGCAGTTCTTC. Residues: CASSVVDAANEQFF. The chain carries TRBV9 and TRBJ2-1; D is undetermined. The ends were cut back, 0 bases at V and 6 bases at J, with 10 bases in the middle. Germline CDR1 and CDR2: SGDLS and YYNGEE. This CDR3 region has 14 residues.